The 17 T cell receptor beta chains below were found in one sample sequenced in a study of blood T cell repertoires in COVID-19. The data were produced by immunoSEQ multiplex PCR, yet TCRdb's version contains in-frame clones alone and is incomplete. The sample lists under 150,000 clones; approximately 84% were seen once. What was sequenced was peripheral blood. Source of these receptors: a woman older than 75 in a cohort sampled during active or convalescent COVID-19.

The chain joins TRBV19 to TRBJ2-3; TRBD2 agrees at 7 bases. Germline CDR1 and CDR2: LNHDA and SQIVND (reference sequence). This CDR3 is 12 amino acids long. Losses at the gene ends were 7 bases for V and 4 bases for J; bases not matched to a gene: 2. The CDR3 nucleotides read TGTGCCAGTACAGGGAGGGCAGATACGCAGTATTTT. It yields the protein CASTGRADTQYF.

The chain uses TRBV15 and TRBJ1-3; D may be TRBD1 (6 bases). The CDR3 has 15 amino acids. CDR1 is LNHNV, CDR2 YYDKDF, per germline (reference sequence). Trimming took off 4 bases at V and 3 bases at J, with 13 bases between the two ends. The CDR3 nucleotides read TGTGCCACCAGCATAGGACAGAACTTTGGAAACACCATATATTTT. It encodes CATSIGQNFGNTIYF.

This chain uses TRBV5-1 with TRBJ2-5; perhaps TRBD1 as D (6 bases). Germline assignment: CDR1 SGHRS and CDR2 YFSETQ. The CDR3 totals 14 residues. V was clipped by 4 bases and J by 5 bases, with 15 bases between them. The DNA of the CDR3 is TGCGCCAGCAGCAGCGGACAGCCTCGGGAGACCCAGTACTTC. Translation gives CASSSGQPRETQYF.

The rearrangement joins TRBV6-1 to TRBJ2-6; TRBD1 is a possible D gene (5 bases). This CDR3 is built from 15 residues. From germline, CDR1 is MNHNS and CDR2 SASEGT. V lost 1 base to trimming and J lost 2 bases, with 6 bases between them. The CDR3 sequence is CASSEGGAGANVLTF. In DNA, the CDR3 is TGTGCCAGCAGTGAAGGGGGCGCTGGGGCCAACGTCCTGACTTTC.

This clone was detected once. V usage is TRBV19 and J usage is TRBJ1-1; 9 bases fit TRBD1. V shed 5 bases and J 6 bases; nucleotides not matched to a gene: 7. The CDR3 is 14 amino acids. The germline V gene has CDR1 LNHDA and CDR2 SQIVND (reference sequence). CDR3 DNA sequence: TGTGCCAGTAGTGCCCGGACAGGGGCGGCTGAAGCTTTCTTT. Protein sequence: CASSARTGAAEAFF.

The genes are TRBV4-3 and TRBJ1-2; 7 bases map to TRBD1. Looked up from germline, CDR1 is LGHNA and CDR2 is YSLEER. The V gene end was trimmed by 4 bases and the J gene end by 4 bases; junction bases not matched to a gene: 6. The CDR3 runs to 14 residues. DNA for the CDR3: TGCGCCAGCAGCCGCCGGGGACAGACCTATGGCTACACCTTC. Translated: CASSRRGQTYGYTF.

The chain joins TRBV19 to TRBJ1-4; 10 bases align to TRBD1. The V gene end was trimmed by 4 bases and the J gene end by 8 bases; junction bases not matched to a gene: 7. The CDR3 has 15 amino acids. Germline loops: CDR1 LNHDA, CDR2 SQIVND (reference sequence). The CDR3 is CASSTGTGDEEKLFF. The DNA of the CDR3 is TGTGCCAGTAGTACCGGGACAGGGGATGAAGAAAAACTGTTTTTT.

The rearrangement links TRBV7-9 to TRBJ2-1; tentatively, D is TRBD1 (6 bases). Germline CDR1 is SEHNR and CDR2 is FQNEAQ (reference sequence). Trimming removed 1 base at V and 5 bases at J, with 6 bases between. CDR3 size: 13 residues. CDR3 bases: TGTGCCAGCAGCTTAGACAGGGACAATGAGCAGTTCTTC. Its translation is CASSLDRDNEQFF.

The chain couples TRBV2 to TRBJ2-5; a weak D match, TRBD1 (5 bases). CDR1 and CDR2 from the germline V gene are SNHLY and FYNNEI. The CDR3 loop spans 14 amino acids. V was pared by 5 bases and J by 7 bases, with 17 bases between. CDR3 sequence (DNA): TGTGCCAGCAGTCGGACACCCATAAGGGGGACCCAGTACTTC. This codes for CASSRTPIRGTQYF.

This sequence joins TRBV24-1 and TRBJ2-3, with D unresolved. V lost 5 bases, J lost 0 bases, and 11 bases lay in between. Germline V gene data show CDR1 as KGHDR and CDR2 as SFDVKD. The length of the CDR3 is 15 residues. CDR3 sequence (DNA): TGTGCCACCAGTGTAAGATCTACTAGCACAGATACGCAGTATTTT. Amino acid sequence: CATSVRSTSTDTQYF.

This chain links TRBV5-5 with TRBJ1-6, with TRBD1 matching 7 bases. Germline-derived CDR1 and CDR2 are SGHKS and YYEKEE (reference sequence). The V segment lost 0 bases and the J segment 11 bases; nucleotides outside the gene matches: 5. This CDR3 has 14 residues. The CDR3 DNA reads TGTGCCAGCAGCTTGGTTGGACAGGAGCCACCCCTCCACTTT. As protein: CASSLVGQEPPLHF.

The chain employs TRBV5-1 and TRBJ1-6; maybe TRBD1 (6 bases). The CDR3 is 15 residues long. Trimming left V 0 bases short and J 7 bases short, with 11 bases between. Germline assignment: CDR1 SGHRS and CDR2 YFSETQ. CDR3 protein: CASSLGQAPNSPLHF. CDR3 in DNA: TGCGCCAGCAGCTTGGGACAGGCCCCCAATTCACCCCTCCACTTT. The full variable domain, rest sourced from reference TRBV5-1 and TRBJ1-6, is KAGVTQTPRYLIKTRGQQVTLSCSPISGHRSVSWYQQTPGQGLQFLFEYFSETQRNKGNFPGRFSGRQFSNSRSEMNVSTLELGDSALYLCASSLGQAPNSPLHFGNGTRLTVT.

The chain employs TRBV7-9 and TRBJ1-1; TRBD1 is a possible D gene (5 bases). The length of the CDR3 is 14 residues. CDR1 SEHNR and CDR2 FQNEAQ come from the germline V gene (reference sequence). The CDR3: CASRFWGEDTEAFF. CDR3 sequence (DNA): TGTGCAAGCCGTTTTTGGGGGGAGGACACTGAAGCTTTCTTT.

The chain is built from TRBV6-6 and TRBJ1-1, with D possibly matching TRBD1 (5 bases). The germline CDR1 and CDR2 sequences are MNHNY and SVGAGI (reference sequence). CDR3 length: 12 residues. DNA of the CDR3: TGTGCGACGACCCAAAGGGGAACTGAAGCTTTCTTT. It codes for CATTQRGTEAFF.

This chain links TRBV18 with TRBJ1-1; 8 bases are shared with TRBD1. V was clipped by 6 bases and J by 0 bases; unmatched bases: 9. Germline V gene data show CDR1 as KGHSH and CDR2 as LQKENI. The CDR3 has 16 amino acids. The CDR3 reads CASSRGTGFMNTEAFF. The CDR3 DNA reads TGTGCCAGCTCTCGCGGGACAGGATTCATGAACACTGAAGCTTTCTTT.

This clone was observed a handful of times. This chain's CDR3 is CASSEASGGQYYEQYV. In DNA, the CDR3 is TGTGCCAGCAGTGAAGCGAGCGGGGGGCAATACTACGAGCAGTACGTC. The J gene is TRBJ2-7, the V gene TRBV6-1, with 9 bases matching TRBD2. The CDR3 runs to 16 residues. Germline V gene data show CDR1 as MNHNS and CDR2 as SASEGT. Unmatched junction bases numbered 6, after V lost 0 bases and J lost 3 bases.

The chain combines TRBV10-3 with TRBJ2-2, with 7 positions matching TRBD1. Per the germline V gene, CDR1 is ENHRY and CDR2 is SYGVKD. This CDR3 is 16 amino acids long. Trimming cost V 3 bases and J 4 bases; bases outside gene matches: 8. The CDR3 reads CAISERGTATTGELFF. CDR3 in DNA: TGTGCCATCAGTGAAAGGGGGACAGCTACCACCGGGGAGCTGTTTTTT.